Each of the 21 T cell receptor beta chains below was sequenced from the same sample in a study (dated by TCRdb to between 2015 and 2017). Library construction relied on 5' RACE. The data were produced on an Illumina MiSeq. The raw public reads went through TCRdb reprocessing: fastp at Q25, MiXCR clone calling, in-frame beta chains kept. Entries are consolidated by CDR3 protein sequence, retaining the most common genes and DNA. The sample data list tens of thousands of distinct CDR3 sequences, and 25% to 35% of these were observed just once. Together, the top ten hold approximately 3% of the sample. Material: tumor-infiltrating memory CD4+ T cells sorted from the breast tumor. The sample's cell subset or site label, in plain terms: memory CD4+ T cells, CD4+CD45RO+CD25-. These receptors all come from a female donor with breast cancer.

This clonotype has a handful of counts. V gene TRBV5-1 combines with J gene TRBJ2-1; TRBD2 matches at 9 bases. This CDR3 contains 16 residues. Germline CDR1 reads SGHRS; CDR2 reads YFSETQ. V was pared by 0 bases and J by 8 bases, with 9 bases of the junction left unmatched. The DNA of the CDR3 is TGCGCCAGCAGCTTGGTTGGTAGCGGGAGTGTGGATGAGCAGTTCTTC. This gives the protein CASSLVGSGSVDEQFF.

J is TRBJ2-3 and V is TRBV2; D is perhaps TRBD2 (6 bases). CDR3 length equals 11 residues. CDR1 is SNHLY, CDR2 FYNNEI, per germline. Trimming pared 11 bases from V and 6 bases from J, leaving 12 bases between. The CDR3 nucleotides are TGTGCCGGCGGGATTAGTGATACGCAGTATTTT. The encoded protein is CAGGISDTQYF.

The chain couples TRBV24-1 to TRBJ2-1; D tentatively fits TRBD1 or TRBD2 (5 bases each). Germline values: CDR1 KGHDR, CDR2 SFDVKD. CDR3 length: 16 amino acids. Deletions cut 7 bases from V and 2 bases from J, with 17 bases between. CDR3 nucleotides: TGTGCCACCAGCCCACATGTGGGGGTCGCCTACAATGAGCAGTTCTTC. Translating it yields CATSPHVGVAYNEQFF.

On this clonotype itself: With a much larger clone just one base away, this may be a read error. The chain joins TRBV7-3 to TRBJ2-3; D not certain. The CDR3 is made up of 13 amino acids. CDR1 and CDR2 (germline): SGHTA, FQGTGA. CDR3 DNA sequence: TGTACCAGCAGCCGAGACCGCACAGATACGCAGTATTTT. This encodes CTSSRDRTDTQYF.

DNA of the CDR3: TGTGCCAGCAACGCGCTCAGAGCGGGAGGGCCCCATGAGCAGTTCTTC. Amino acids: CASNALRAGGPHEQFF. The rearrangement uses TRBV5-4 and TRBJ2-1, with 10 bases that match TRBD2. The CDR3 sequence is 16 residues long. With V trimmed by 6 bases and J by 8 bases, 14 bases remained unmatched. The V gene's germline CDR1 is SGHNT and CDR2 YYREEE (reference sequence). Full variable domain (remainder filled in from reference TRBV5-4 and TRBJ2-1): ETGVTQSPTHLIKTRGQQVTLRCSSQSGHNTVSWYQQALGQGPQFIFQYYREEENGRGNFPPRFSGLQFPNYSSELNVNALELDDSALYLCASNALRAGGPHEQFFGPGTRLTVL.

This chain connects TRBV5-1 to TRBJ2-3, with 9 nucleotides matching TRBD1. This CDR3 spans 18 amino acids. The V gene's germline CDR1 is SGHRS and CDR2 YFSETQ. J gave up 2 bases and V 2 bases, and 12 bases lay outside the gene matches. For the CDR3, the DNA is TGCGCCAGCAGCTTTAGTAAGCCACAGGGGGCCAACACAGATACGCAGTATTTT. It translates to CASSFSKPQGANTDTQYF. Supplemented by reference TRBV5-1 and TRBJ2-3, the full variable domain reads KAGVTQTPRYLIKTRGQQVTLSCSPISGHRSVSWYQQTPGQGLQFLFEYFSETQRNKGNFPGRFSGRQFSNSRSEMNVSTLELGDSALYLCASSFSKPQGANTDTQYFGPGTRLTVL.

This clonotype was observed a few times. The chain joins TRBV7-2 to TRBJ2-2; no firm D call. The germline gives CDR1 SGHTA, CDR2 FQGNSA. The CDR3 has 14 amino acids. V was clipped by 5 bases and J by 4 bases, with 11 bases between them. The CDR3 DNA reads as TGTGCCAGCAGCCCGACCCGCCCCACCGGGGAGCTGTTTTTT. Its translation is CASSPTRPTGELFF.

This clonotype was counted many times. The rearrangement links TRBV7-2 to TRBJ2-3; 10 bases agree with TRBD1. J lost 3 bases, V lost 1 base, and 1 base had no gene match. Germline loops: CDR1 SGHTA, CDR2 FQGNSA. There are 15 residues in the CDR3. CDR3 nucleotides: TGTGCCAGCAGCTTAGAGGACAGGGGGACAGATACGCAGTATTTT. It translates to CASSLEDRGTDTQYF.

The J gene is TRBJ1-4, the V gene TRBV7-2; D gene uncertain. In germline, CDR1 is SGHTA, CDR2 FQGNSA. CDR3 size: 14 residues. The V gene lost 2 bases and the J gene lost 4 bases, with 8 bases spanning the gap. CDR3 DNA: TGTGCCAGCAGCTTAACCAGCCTTAATGAAAAACTGTTTTTT. As protein: CASSLTSLNEKLFF. Full variable domain (remainder filled in from reference TRBV7-2 and TRBJ1-4): GAGVSQSPSNKVTEKGKDVELRCDPISGHTALYWYRQSLGQGLEFLIYFQGNSAPDKSGLPSDRFSAERTGGSVSTLTIQRTQQEDSAVYLCASSLTSLNEKLFFGSGTQLSVL.

The genes are TRBV4-1 and TRBJ1-1; D is perhaps TRBD1 (6 bases). CDR3 length: 14 amino acids. The V end lost 2 bases, the J end lost 6 bases, and 13 bases lay between the germline ends. Germline values: CDR1 MGHRA, CDR2 YSYEKL. CDR3 amino acids: CASSQPTGRAEAFF. DNA of the CDR3: TGCGCCAGCAGCCAACCGACAGGTAGGGCTGAAGCTTTCTTT.

The V call is TRBV5-1, the J call TRBJ1-1; D perhaps matches TRBD1 (5 bases). In germline, CDR1 is SGHRS, CDR2 YFSETQ. The V gene lost 0 bases and the J gene lost 1 base, with 34 bases spanning the gap. The CDR3 covers 23 residues. The CDR3 here is CASSLAWGNPLIDTRKENTEAFF. CDR3 bases: TGCGCCAGCAGCTTGGCGTGGGGGAACCCCTTAATCGATACCCGAAAGGAGAACACTGAAGCTTTCTTT.

This clonotype ranks as medium-sized (0.01 to 0.1%). The chain recombines TRBV5-1 with TRBJ2-1; the D gene is possibly TRBD2 (5 bases). V dropped 0 bases and J dropped 7 bases, with 8 bases sitting between them. Germline V gene lookup returns CDR1 SGHRS and CDR2 YFSETQ. There are 13 residues in the CDR3. The CDR3 DNA follows: TGCGCCAGCAGCTTGGCCCCGGGGAATGAGCAGTTCTTC. Translating gives CASSLAPGNEQFF.

This clonotype was seen a few times. The chain uses TRBV20-1 and TRBJ1-2; 7 nucleotides align to TRBD1. With 4 bases clipped from V and 8 bases from J, the junction kept 10 bases outside the gene matches. Germline-derived CDR1 and CDR2 are DFQATT and SNEGSKA (reference sequence). The CDR3 spans 13 residues. In DNA form, the CDR3 reads TGCAGTGCTACTCCGGGACAGCGGTCCGGCTACACCTTC. Translating gives CSATPGQRSGYTF.

The chain couples TRBV12-3 or TRBV12-4 to TRBJ2-3; tentatively, D is TRBD2 (5 bases). Deletions cut 3 bases from V and 4 bases from J, with 11 bases between. This CDR3 contains 14 residues. CDR3 loop: CASSFRLTADTQYF. The CDR3 coding sequence is TGTGCCAGCAGTTTTAGACTAACCGCAGATACGCAGTATTTT.

This clonotype has just a few counts. This chain links TRBV20-1 with TRBJ2-7; D assignment may be TRBD1 or TRBD2 (6 bases each). The germline CDR1 and CDR2 sequences are DFQATT and SNEGSKA (reference sequence). V gave up 4 bases and J gave up 4 bases, with 14 bases separating them. This CDR3 is built from 13 residues. CDR3 region: CSAKQGGLYEQYF. The CDR3 nucleotides read TGCAGTGCTAAACAGGGAGGTTTATACGAGCAGTACTTC.

This rearrangement joins TRBV20-1 to TRBJ2-7; D not resolved. Germline assignment: CDR1 DFQATT and CDR2 SNEGSKA (reference sequence). V shed 5 bases and J shed 3 bases, with 14 bases lying between them. The CDR3 is 13 amino acids. The CDR3 region has the DNA TGCAGTGCTGGAAATCCGGGCCGCTACGAGCAGTACTTC. Residues: CSAGNPGRYEQYF.

This clonotype was seen a handful of times. This chain joins TRBV20-1 and TRBJ1-1, with D perhaps TRBD1 (5 bases). The CDR3 is 13 amino acids. Germline assignment: CDR1 DFQATT and CDR2 SNEGSKA (reference sequence). Trimming took 3 bases from V and 7 from J, leaving 15 bases between them. The CDR3 reads CSASQLGGIEAFF. The CDR3 coding sequence is TGCAGTGCTAGCCAGTTGGGGGGGATTGAAGCTTTCTTT.

This sequence joins TRBV5-1 and TRBJ1-1; D perhaps matches TRBD1 (5 bases). The CDR3 has 15 amino acids. The germline V gene encodes CDR1 SGHRS and CDR2 YFSETQ. Trimming pared 0 bases from V and 1 base from J, leaving 10 bases between. As DNA, the CDR3 is TGCGCCAGCAGCTTGGGGTTGGGGGAGAACACTGAAGCTTTCTTT. This encodes CASSLGLGENTEAFF.

The V gene is TRBV6-5, the J gene TRBJ1-2, with TRBD1 matching over 9 bases. Trimming at V came to 6 bases and at J to 7 bases, leaving 9 bases not matched to a gene. Germline CDR1 is MNHEY and CDR2 is SVGAGI. The CDR3 is 14 amino acids. In DNA, the CDR3 is TGTGCCAGCAGAAATCCGGGACAGGGCGTTGGCTACACCTTC. This codes for CASRNPGQGVGYTF.

The chain employs TRBV18 and TRBJ2-1, with unresolved D. CDR1 is KGHSH, CDR2 LQKENI, per germline. With 2 bases removed from V and 4 bases from J, the gap between germline ends came to 12 bases. The CDR3 totals 15 residues. CDR3 coding DNA: TGTGCCAGCTCACCAGTTTGGGCCGATTACAATGAGCAGTTCTTC. It encodes CASSPVWADYNEQFF.

The CDR3 DNA follows: TGTGCCACCAGAACAGGGGGAGAGGGCTACACCTTC. Its protein product is CATRTGGEGYTF. V gene TRBV28 combines with J gene TRBJ1-2; 8 nucleotides align to TRBD1. The trim removed 10 bases at V and 8 bases at J, leaving 9 bases unmatched. The V gene's germline CDR1 is MDHEN and CDR2 SYDVKM. The CDR3 contains 12 residues.